This is a list of T cell receptor beta chains from one sample in a study of PD-L1 blockade in urothelial cancer. Profiled with immunoSEQ multiplex PCR; TCRdb holds only in-frame clones, not every one. The data show around 40,000 clones, just over 90% seen once. Here the sequenced sample was PBMCs, taken around atezolizumab (anti-PD-L1) treatment. Receptors originate from a woman aged 55-75 years with urothelial cancer. CDR3s include the opening cysteine and the closing phenylalanine or tryptophan. Fields, in order: V gene, D gene, clone size, J gene, CDR3 DNA, CDR3 protein. D genes are given only for firm matches. A clone size is listed for some rows: how often the clone was seen (once, few, many), or a class if it is expanded.

TRBV7-9	TRBD1	once	TRBJ2-3	TGTGCCAGCAGCTTCCAGGGGGCAGTGGCAGATACGCAGTATTTT	CASSFQGAVADTQYF
TRBV5-1	TRBD2	NA	TRBJ2-3	TGCGCCAGCAGCTTGGCCAGCGGGAACACAGATACGCAGTATTTT	CASSLASGNTDTQYF
TRBV9	NA	NA	TRBJ1-1	TGTGCCAGCAGCGTAGTTCAGATGGGGCTGAACACTGAAGCTTTCTTT	CASSVVQMGLNTEAFF
TRBV6-6	TRBD2	NA	TRBJ2-5	TGTGCCAGCACTCGAGGGCGGGGGGAGACCCAGTACTTC	CASTRGRGETQYF
TRBV19	NA	NA	TRBJ1-5	TGTGCCAGTAGTATAGCCCGCGGAAATCAGCCCCAGCATTTT	CASSIARGNQPQHF
TRBV6-1	TRBD2	NA	TRBJ2-5	TGTGCCAGCCACTTTGGGGGGGAAGAGACCCAGTACTTC	CASHFGGEETQYF
TRBV5-1	TRBD1	NA	TRBJ2-3	TGCGCCAGCAGCCCGGGACAGGGAGTTTCCTCCAGCACAGATACGCAGTATTTT	CASSPGQGVSSSTDTQYF
TRBV5-1	NA	NA	TRBJ2-6	TGCGCCAGCAGCTATCCTCAGGGTACTGGGGCCAACGTCCTGACTTTC	CASSYPQGTGANVLTF
TRBV14	TRBD2	NA	TRBJ2-5	TGTGCCAGCAGCCACCTTTCGGGACTAGCTTCTGAGACCCAGTACTTC	CASSHLSGLASETQYF
TRBV27	TRBD1	NA	TRBJ2-7	TGTGCCAGCAGTTCCCCAGGGGGCCCCTACGAGCAGTACTTC	CASSSPGGPYEQYF
TRBV28	NA	NA	TRBJ2-7	TGTGCCTGCAGTTTACTCTACGAGCAGTACTTC	CACSLLYEQYF
TRBV6-1	NA	once	TRBJ1-2	TGTGCCAGCAGTGAGGGCCTGAGCTATGGCTACACCTTC	CASSEGLSYGYTF
TRBV6-6	NA	NA	TRBJ1-1	TGTGCCAGCAGTTACTGGGGGGGCCGGACTGAAGCTTTCTTT	CASSYWGGRTEAFF
TRBV5-1	NA	NA	TRBJ1-2	TGCGCCAGCAGCTTGATGACAGTTAACTATGGCTACACCTTC	CASSLMTVNYGYTF
TRBV29-1	NA	NA	TRBJ2-1	TGCAGCGTTATGGACAGACCGGACTACAATGAGCAGTTCTTC	CSVMDRPDYNEQFF
TRBV27	NA	few	TRBJ2-7	TGTGCCAGCACGGGGGCCTACGAGCAGTACTTC	CASTGAYEQYF
TRBV18	TRBD2	NA	TRBJ2-1	TGTGCCAGCTCACAGAGCGGGAGGGGGAATGAGCAGTTCTTC	CASSQSGRGNEQFF
TRBV19	NA	NA	TRBJ2-1	TGTGCCAGTAGTATAATAGACAATGAGCAGTTCTTC	CASSIIDNEQFF
TRBV27	TRBD1	NA	TRBJ2-4	TGTGCCAGCAGTATGGGGACAGGGGATACCATTCAGTACTTC	CASSMGTGDTIQYF
TRBV5-6	NA	NA	TRBJ2-1	TGTGCCAGCAGCTTCCCGGGACTCCTTTACAATGAGCAGTTCTTC	CASSFPGLLYNEQFF
TRBV6-1	NA	NA	TRBJ1-3	TGTGCCAGCAGACCAGGGGTCCACTCTGGAAACACCATATATTTT	CASRPGVHSGNTIYF
TRBV6-6	NA	once	TRBJ2-1	TGTGCCAGCAGTAGAGGACAGTCCGGGAATGAGCAGTTCTTC	CASSRGQSGNEQFF